What follows are 19 T cell receptor beta chains derived from one specimen sequenced in a study of shared clonotypes between healthy human individuals. Assay used: immunoSEQ multiplex PCR; TCRdb lists only in-frame clones, some missing. The sample includes about 2.3 million clones, roughly 90% seen only once; the top ten take approximately 0.39%. Sequenced sample: naive CD4+ T cells from PBMCs. Stated subset: CD45RA+ positively selected. The receptors come from a young man in good health. Some clones in this sample may be carry-over from other donors' samples.

V gene TRBV14 combines with J gene TRBJ1-1; 8 bases fit TRBD1. The trim removed 4 bases at V and 1 base at J, leaving 8 bases unmatched. This CDR3 has 16 amino acids. CDR1 SGHDN and CDR2 FVKESK come from the germline V gene. The CDR3 is CASSPRQGLSNTEAFF. CDR3 DNA sequence: TGTGCCAGCAGCCCCAGACAGGGGTTGTCGAACACTGAAGCTTTCTTT.

In the case of this clone: Other DNA sequences of this sample code for an identical CDR3. The chain combines TRBV7-2 with TRBJ1-5; the D is unclear. CDR1 and CDR2 (germline): SGHTA, FQGNSA. This CDR3 contains 14 residues. Between the trimmed V and J ends, which lost 3 bases and 0 bases, there was a span of 6 bases. The CDR3 nucleotides read TGTGCCAGCAGCTTCACGGATAGCAATCAGCCCCAGCATTTT. This encodes CASSFTDSNQPQHF.

The CDR3 DNA follows: TGTGCCAGTCGGAAGAGCGGGAGGGCGGAGGGTGAGCAGTTCTTC. It translates to CASRKSGRAEGEQFF. The gene calls are TRBV2 and TRBJ2-1; 10 positions agree with TRBD2. V shed 9 bases and J 9 bases; nucleotides not matched to a gene: 14. From germline, CDR1 is SNHLY and CDR2 FYNNEI. The CDR3 has 15 residues.

V is TRBV7-3 and J is TRBJ1-1, with D hard to call. Germline V gene sequence: CDR1 SGHTA, CDR2 FQGTGA. CDR3 length equals 12 residues. V was cut by 5 bases and J by 4 bases, with 8 bases left in between. This CDR3 is CASSLGSTEAFF. In DNA form, the CDR3 reads TGTGCCAGCAGCCTAGGGTCCACTGAAGCTTTCTTT.

This chain links TRBV5-1 with TRBJ2-1; 12 bases are a match to TRBD2. Trimming at V came to 4 bases and at J to 8 bases, leaving 7 bases not matched to a gene. Germline V lookup: CDR1 SGHRS, CDR2 YFSETQ. This CDR3 is built from 15 residues. CDR3 sequence reads: CASSTLAGGVDEQFF. In nucleotides, the CDR3 is TGCGCCAGCAGCACCCTAGCGGGAGGGGTCGATGAGCAGTTCTTC.

The chain joins TRBV7-9 to TRBJ2-3, with D perhaps TRBD1 (5 bases). Trimming shortened V by 1 base and J by 6 bases, and 11 bases separated the two germline ends. Germline assignment: CDR1 SEHNR and CDR2 FQNEAQ (reference sequence). This CDR3 has 14 amino acids. The CDR3 reads CASSLVAGPDTQYF. In nucleotides, the CDR3 is TGTGCCAGCAGCTTAGTTGCAGGGCCCGATACGCAGTATTTT.

A single count supports this clone. The sample contains more than one DNA sequence encoding this CDR3. The chain recombines TRBV6-1 with TRBJ2-7; D ambiguous. The length of the CDR3 is 14 residues. In germline, CDR1 is MNHNS, CDR2 SASEGT. The V gene lost 1 base and the J gene lost 0 bases, with 7 bases spanning the gap. The CDR3, as DNA: TGTGCCAGCAGTGAAGGCGGAGCCTCCTACGAGCAGTACTTC. It specifies CASSEGGASYEQYF.

This clone appeared a single time. At the DNA level, this CDR3 is encoded by other sequences in the same sample as well. The V and J genes are TRBV6-1 and TRBJ2-3; 10 bases are a match to TRBD1. V was clipped by 6 bases and J by 3 bases; unmatched bases: 0. This CDR3 has 13 amino acids. From germline, CDR1 is MNHNS and CDR2 SASEGT. This CDR3 is CASRDRGTDTQYF. CDR3 bases: TGTGCCAGCAGGGACAGGGGGACAGATACGCAGTATTTT.

This clone showed up just a few times. This sequence joins TRBV5-4 and TRBJ2-4, with 9 bases identical to TRBD1. J lost 1 base, V lost 3 bases, and 2 bases had no gene match. Per germline, CDR1 SGHNT and CDR2 YYREEE (reference sequence). This CDR3 is 15 amino acids long. The CDR3 reads CASSSGTGAKNIQYF. DNA of the CDR3: TGTGCCAGCAGCTCCGGGACAGGGGCCAAAAACATTCAGTACTTC.

The chain has TRBV2 and TRBJ1-1; 9 bases align to TRBD1. The junction had 4 bases not matched to a gene; V was cut back by 8 bases and J by 0 bases. The CDR3 sequence is 14 residues long. Germline CDR1 and CDR2: SNHLY and FYNNEI. CDR3 sequence: CASRQGVLNTEAFF. In DNA form, the CDR3 reads TGTGCCAGCCGACAGGGGGTATTGAACACTGAAGCTTTCTTT.

This chain uses TRBV28 with TRBJ2-7; no firm D call. The CDR3 sequence is 11 residues long. V was pared by 10 bases and J by 2 bases, with 9 bases between. CDR1 and CDR2 (germline): MDHEN, SYDVKM. The CDR3 nucleotides read TGTGCCACCCGATTCACCTACGAGCAGTACTTC. It translates to CATRFTYEQYF.

The V and J genes are TRBV28 and TRBJ2-4; D ambiguous. The CDR3 sequence is 15 residues long. Germline lookup yields CDR1 MDHEN and CDR2 SYDVKM. V was cut by 3 bases and J by 1 base, with 10 bases left in between. This CDR3 reads CASSLIGRAKNIQYF. In DNA, the CDR3 is TGTGCCAGCAGTTTGATAGGGCGGGCCAAAAACATTCAGTACTTC.

The gene calls are TRBV4-2 and TRBJ2-2; TRBD2 might be the D (5 bases). Trimming took 0 bases from V and 7 from J, leaving 18 bases between them. This CDR3 spans 17 amino acids. Germline CDR1 LGHNA, CDR2 YNFKEQ. CDR3 DNA sequence: TGTGCCAGCAGCCAAGATCGTTTTAGCGTACGAAGCGGGGAGCTGTTTTTT. Protein product: CASSQDRFSVRSGELFF.

The genes are TRBV6-1 and TRBJ2-1, with unresolved D. The germline V gene encodes CDR1 MNHNS and CDR2 SASEGT. The V and J ends lost 4 bases and 3 bases respectively, with 10 bases between them. CDR3 length: 14 amino acids. The CDR3 DNA follows: TGTGCCAGCAGTGGTTTCGCCGACTACAATGAGCAGTTCTTC. It translates to CASSGFADYNEQFF.

This rearrangement joins TRBV5-1 to TRBJ1-1, with 7 positions matching TRBD1. The CDR3 totals 15 residues. V lost 0 bases to trimming and J lost 1 base; unmatched junction nucleotides: 3. Germline V gene sequence: CDR1 SGHRS, CDR2 YFSETQ. The CDR3 DNA reads as TGCGCCAGCAGCTTGGCCCGGACAGGGAACACTGAAGCTTTCTTT. This translates into CASSLARTGNTEAFF.

The chain uses TRBV5-8 and TRBJ1-5; tentatively, D is TRBD1 (6 bases). The germline V gene has CDR1 SGHTS and CDR2 YDEGEE. This CDR3 is built from 15 residues. The V gene lost 0 bases and the J gene lost 3 bases, with 10 bases spanning the gap. CDR3 region: CASSLEGGFNQPQHF. DNA of the CDR3: TGTGCCAGCAGCTTGGAGGGGGGCTTCAATCAGCCCCAGCATTTT.

This chain links TRBV28 with TRBJ2-7; TRBD1 aligns across 10 bases. J was trimmed by 7 bases and V by 5 bases; bases with no gene match: 11. The CDR3 sequence is 15 residues long. Germline V gene data show CDR1 as MDHEN and CDR2 as SYDVKM. CDR3 sequence: CASSPRGQGSWEQYF. CDR3 coding DNA: TGTGCCAGCAGTCCCAGGGGACAGGGGAGTTGGGAGCAGTACTTC.

The J gene is TRBJ2-1, the V gene TRBV5-6; possibly TRBD1 for D (5 bases). V lost 0 bases to trimming and J lost 3 bases, with 16 bases between them. Germline CDR1 is SGHDT and CDR2 is YYEEEE. The CDR3 sequence is 17 residues long. The CDR3 nucleotides read TGTGCCAGCAGCTTGGATTTGGGCCGCAGGGTCTACAATGAGCAGTTCTTC. This encodes CASSLDLGRRVYNEQFF. Filled out from reference TRBV5-6 and TRBJ2-1, the complete variable domain reads DAGVTQSPTHLIKTRGQQVTLRCSPKSGHDTVSWYQQALGQGPQFIFQYYEEEERQRGNFPDRFSGHQFPNYSSELNVNALLLGDSALYLCASSLDLGRRVYNEQFFGPGTRLTVL.

This chain links TRBV4-1 with TRBJ1-2; 7 bases match TRBD1. The length of the CDR3 is 18 residues. Germline V CDR1 and CDR2: MGHRA, YSYEKL. Trimming at V came to 0 bases and at J to 0 bases, leaving 10 bases not matched to a gene. The CDR3 here is CASSQDHVRGASNYGYTF. Written as DNA, the CDR3 is TGCGCCAGCAGCCAAGATCATGTCAGGGGGGCTTCTAACTATGGCTACACCTTC.